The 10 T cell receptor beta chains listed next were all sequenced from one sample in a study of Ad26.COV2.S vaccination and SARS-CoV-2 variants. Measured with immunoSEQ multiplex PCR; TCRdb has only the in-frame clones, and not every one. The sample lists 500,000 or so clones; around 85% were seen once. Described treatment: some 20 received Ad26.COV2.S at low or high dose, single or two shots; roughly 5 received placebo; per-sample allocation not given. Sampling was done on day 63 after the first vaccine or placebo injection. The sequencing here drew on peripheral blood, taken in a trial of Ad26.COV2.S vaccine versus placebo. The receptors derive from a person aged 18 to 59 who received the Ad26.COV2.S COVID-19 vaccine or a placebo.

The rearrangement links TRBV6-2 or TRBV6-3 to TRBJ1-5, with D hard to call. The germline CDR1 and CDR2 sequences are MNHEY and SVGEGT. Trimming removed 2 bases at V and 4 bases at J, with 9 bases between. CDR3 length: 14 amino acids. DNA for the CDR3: TGTGCCAGCAGTTACGCGACACAAAATCAGCCCCAGCATTTT. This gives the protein CASSYATQNQPQHF.

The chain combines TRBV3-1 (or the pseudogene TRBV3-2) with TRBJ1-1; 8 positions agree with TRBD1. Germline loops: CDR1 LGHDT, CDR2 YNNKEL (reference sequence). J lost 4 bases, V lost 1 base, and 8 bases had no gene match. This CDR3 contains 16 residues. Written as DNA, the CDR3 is TGTGCCAGCAGCCAAGGGACAGGGTGGGGAGTCACTGAAGCTTTCTTT. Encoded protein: CASSQGTGWGVTEAFF.

CDR3 residues: CASSFWLRAGEGTGELFF. The CDR3, as DNA: TGTGCCAGCAGTTTTTGGCTTCGGGCGGGAGAGGGCACCGGGGAGCTGTTTTTT. The V gene is TRBV27, the J gene TRBJ2-2; 7 bases map to TRBD2. This CDR3 region has 18 residues. J gave up 4 bases and V 3 bases, and 14 bases lay outside the gene matches. Germline loops: CDR1 MNHEY, CDR2 SMNVEV (reference sequence).

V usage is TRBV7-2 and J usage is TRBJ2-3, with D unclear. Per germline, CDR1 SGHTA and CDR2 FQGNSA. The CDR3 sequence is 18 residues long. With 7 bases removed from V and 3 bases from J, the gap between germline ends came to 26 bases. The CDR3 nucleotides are TGTGCCAGCACCCTCTTACGCAAGACTTGGCTGATGACAGATACGCAGTATTTT. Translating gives CASTLLRKTWLMTDTQYF.

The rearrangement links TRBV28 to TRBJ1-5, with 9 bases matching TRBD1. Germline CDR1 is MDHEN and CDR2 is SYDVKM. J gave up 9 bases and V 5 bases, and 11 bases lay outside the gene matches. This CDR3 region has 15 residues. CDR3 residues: CASSHSGQGGWPQHF. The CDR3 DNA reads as TGTGCCAGCAGTCATTCGGGACAGGGAGGATGGCCCCAGCATTTT. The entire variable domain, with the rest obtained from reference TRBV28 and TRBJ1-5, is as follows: DVKVTQSSRYLVKRTGEKVFLECVQDMDHENMFWYRQDPGLGLRLIYFSYDVKMKEKGDIPEGYSVSREKKERFSLILESASTNQTSMYLCASSHSGQGGWPQHFGDGTRLSIL.

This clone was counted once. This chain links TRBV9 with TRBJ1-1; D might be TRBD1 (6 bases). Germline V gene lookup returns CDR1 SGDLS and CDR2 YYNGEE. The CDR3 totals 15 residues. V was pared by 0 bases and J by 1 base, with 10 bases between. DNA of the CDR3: TGTGCCAGCAGCGTAGTGTGGGGACAGAACACTGAAGCTTTCTTT. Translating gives CASSVVWGQNTEAFF. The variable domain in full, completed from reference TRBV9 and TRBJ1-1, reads DSGVTQTPKHLITATGQRVTLRCSPRSGDLSVYWYQQSLDQGLQFLIQYYNGEERAKGNILERFSAQQFPDLHSELNLSSLELGDSALYFCASSVVWGQNTEAFFGQGTRLTVV.

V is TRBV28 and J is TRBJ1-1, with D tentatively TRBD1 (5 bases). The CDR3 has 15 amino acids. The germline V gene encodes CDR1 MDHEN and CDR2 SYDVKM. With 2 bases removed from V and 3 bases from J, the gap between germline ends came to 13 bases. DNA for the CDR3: TGTGCCAGCAGTTTAAGAGGGTTGGGGCACACTGAAGCTTTCTTT. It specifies CASSLRGLGHTEAFF. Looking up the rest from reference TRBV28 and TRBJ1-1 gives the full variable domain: DVKVTQSSRYLVKRTGEKVFLECVQDMDHENMFWYRQDPGLGLRLIYFSYDVKMKEKGDIPEGYSVSREKKERFSLILESASTNQTSMYLCASSLRGLGHTEAFFGQGTRLTVV.

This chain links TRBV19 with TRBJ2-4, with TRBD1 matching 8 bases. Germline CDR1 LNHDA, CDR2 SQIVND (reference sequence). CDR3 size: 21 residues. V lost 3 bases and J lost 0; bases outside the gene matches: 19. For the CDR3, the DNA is TGTGCCAGTAGTATGTACCTACCTCAGGGGGCTGGGATCATAGCCAAAAACATTCAGTACTTC. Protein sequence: CASSMYLPQGAGIIAKNIQYF.

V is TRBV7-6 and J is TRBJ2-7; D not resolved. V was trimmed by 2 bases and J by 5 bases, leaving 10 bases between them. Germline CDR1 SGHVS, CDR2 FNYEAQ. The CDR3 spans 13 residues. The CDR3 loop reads CASSLRSEDEQYF. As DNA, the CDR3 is TGTGCCAGCAGCTTACGGAGCGAGGACGAGCAGTACTTC.

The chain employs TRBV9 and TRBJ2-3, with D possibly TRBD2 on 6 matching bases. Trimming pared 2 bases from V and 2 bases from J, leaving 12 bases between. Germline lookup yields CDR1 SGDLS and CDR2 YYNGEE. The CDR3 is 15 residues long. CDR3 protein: CASSVLAGLTDTQYF. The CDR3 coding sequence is TGTGCCAGCAGCGTGCTTGCGGGACTCACAGATACGCAGTATTTT.